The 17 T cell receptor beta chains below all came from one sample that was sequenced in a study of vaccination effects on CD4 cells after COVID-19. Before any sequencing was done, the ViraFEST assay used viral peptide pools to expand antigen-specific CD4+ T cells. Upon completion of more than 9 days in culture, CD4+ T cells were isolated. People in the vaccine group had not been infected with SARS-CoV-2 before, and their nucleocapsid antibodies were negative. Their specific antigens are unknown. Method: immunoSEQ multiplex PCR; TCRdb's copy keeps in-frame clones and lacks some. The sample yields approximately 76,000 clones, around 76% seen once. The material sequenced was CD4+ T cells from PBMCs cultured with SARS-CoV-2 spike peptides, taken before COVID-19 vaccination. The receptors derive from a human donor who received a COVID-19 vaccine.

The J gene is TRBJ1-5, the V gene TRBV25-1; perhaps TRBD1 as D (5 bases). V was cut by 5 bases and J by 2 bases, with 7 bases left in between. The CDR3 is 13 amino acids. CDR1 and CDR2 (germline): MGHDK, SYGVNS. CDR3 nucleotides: TGTGCCAGCAGTAGGGGCGGCAATCAGCCCCAGCATTTT. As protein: CASSRGGNQPQHF.

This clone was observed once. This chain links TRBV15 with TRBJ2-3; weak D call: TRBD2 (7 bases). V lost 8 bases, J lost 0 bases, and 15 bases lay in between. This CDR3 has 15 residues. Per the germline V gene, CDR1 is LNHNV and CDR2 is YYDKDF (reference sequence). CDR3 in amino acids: CATWRGPSSTDTQYF. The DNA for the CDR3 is TGTGCCACCTGGCGGGGGCCATCGAGCACAGATACGCAGTATTTT.

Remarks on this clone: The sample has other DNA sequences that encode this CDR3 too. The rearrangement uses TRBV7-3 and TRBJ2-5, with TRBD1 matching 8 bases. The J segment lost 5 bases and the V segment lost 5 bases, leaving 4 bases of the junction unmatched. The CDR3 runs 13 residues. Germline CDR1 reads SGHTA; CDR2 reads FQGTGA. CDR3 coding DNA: TGTGCCAGCAGCCCTGGACAGGGTGAGACCCAGTACTTC. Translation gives CASSPGQGETQYF.

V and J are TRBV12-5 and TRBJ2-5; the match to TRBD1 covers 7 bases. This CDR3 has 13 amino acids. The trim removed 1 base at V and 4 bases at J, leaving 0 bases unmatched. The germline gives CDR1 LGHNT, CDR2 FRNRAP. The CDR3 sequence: CASGLGQGETQYF. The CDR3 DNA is TGTGCTAGTGGTTTGGGACAGGGAGAGACCCAGTACTTC.

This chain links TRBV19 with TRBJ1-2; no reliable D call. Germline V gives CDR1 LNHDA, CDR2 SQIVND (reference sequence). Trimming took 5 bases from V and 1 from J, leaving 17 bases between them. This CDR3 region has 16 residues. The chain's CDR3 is CASSPLASTGNYGYTF. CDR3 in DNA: TGTGCCAGTAGTCCTTTAGCCTCAACCGGTAACTATGGCTACACCTTC.

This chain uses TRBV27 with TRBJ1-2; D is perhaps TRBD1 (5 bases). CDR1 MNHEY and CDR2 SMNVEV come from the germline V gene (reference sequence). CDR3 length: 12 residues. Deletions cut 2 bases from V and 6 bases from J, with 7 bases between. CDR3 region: CASSLRGNGYTF. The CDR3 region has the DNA TGTGCCAGCAGTTTACGGGGGAATGGCTACACCTTC.

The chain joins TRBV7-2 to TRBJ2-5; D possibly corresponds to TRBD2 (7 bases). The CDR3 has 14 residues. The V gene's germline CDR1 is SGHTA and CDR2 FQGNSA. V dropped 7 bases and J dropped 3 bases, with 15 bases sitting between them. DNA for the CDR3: TGTGCCAGCAACTTTGGGGGGGCGGAAGAGACCCAGTACTTC. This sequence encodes CASNFGGAEETQYF.

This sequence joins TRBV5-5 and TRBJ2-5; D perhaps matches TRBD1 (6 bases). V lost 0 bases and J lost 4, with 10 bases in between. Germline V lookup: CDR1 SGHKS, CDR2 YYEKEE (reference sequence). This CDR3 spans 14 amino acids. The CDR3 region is CASSLVGTRETQYF. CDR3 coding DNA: TGTGCCAGCAGCTTGGTAGGGACAAGAGAGACCCAGTACTTC.

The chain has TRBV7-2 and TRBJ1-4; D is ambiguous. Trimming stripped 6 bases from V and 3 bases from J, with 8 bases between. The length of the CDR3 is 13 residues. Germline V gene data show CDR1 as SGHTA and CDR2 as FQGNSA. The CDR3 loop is CASSRPPNEKLFF. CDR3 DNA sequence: TGTGCCAGCAGTCGTCCACCTAATGAAAAACTGTTTTTT.

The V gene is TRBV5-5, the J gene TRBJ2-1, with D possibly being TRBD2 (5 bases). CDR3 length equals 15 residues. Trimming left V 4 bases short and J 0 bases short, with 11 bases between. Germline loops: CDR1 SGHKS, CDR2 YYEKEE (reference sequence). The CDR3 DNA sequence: TGTGCCAGCAGCCCGGGGTCTAGCTCCTACAATGAGCAGTTCTTC. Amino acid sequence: CASSPGSSSYNEQFF.

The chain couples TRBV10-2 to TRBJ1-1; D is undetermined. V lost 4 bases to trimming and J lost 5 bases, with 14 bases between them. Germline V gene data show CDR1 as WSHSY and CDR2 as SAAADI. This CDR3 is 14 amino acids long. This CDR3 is CASSVGRVQTEAFF. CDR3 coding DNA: TGCGCCAGCAGTGTTGGACGGGTGCAGACTGAAGCTTTCTTT.

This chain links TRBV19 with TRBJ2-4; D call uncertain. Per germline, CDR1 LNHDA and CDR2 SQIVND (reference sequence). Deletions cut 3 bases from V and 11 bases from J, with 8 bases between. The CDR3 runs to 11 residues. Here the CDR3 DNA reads TGTGCCAGTAGTATTACGTCGGTTCAGTACTTC. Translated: CASSITSVQYF.

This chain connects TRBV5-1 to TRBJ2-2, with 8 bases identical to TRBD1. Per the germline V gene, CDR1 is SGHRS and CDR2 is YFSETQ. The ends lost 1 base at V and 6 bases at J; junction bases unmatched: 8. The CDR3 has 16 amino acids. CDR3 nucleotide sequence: TGCGCCAGCAGCTTGTTCCCAGGGGGCTGGTCCGGGGAGCTGTTTTTT. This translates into CASSLFPGGWSGELFF.

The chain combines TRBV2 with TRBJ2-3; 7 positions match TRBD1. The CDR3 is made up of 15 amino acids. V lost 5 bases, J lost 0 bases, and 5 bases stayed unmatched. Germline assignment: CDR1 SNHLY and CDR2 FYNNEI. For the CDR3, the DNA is TGTGCCAGCAGTCCCCGACAGGGAAGCACAGATACGCAGTATTTT. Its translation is CASSPRQGSTDTQYF.

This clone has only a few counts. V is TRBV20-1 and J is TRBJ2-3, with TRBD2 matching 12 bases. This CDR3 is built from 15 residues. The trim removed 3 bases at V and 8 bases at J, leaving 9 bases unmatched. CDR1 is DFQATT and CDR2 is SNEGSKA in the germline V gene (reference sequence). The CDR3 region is CSASAGLAGLGTQYF. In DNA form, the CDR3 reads TGCAGTGCTAGTGCCGGACTAGCGGGGTTAGGTACGCAGTATTTT.

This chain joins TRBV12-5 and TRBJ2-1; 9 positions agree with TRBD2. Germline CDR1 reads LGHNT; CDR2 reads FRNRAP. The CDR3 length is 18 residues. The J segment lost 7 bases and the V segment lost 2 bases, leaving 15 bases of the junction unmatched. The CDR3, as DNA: TGTGCTAGTGGTTTGTTTCCTAGCGGGGCCAGCTCTTGGAATGAGCAGTTCTTC. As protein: CASGLFPSGASSWNEQFF.

The CDR3 sequence: CASSVGQSYTEAFF. In nucleotides, the CDR3 is TGTGCCAGCAGCGTAGGGCAGTCCTACACTGAAGCTTTCTTT. The V call is TRBV9, the J call TRBJ1-1; D gene unclear. Looked up from germline, CDR1 is SGDLS and CDR2 is YYNGEE. V lost 0 bases, J lost 3 bases, and 9 bases lay in between. The CDR3 length is 14 residues.